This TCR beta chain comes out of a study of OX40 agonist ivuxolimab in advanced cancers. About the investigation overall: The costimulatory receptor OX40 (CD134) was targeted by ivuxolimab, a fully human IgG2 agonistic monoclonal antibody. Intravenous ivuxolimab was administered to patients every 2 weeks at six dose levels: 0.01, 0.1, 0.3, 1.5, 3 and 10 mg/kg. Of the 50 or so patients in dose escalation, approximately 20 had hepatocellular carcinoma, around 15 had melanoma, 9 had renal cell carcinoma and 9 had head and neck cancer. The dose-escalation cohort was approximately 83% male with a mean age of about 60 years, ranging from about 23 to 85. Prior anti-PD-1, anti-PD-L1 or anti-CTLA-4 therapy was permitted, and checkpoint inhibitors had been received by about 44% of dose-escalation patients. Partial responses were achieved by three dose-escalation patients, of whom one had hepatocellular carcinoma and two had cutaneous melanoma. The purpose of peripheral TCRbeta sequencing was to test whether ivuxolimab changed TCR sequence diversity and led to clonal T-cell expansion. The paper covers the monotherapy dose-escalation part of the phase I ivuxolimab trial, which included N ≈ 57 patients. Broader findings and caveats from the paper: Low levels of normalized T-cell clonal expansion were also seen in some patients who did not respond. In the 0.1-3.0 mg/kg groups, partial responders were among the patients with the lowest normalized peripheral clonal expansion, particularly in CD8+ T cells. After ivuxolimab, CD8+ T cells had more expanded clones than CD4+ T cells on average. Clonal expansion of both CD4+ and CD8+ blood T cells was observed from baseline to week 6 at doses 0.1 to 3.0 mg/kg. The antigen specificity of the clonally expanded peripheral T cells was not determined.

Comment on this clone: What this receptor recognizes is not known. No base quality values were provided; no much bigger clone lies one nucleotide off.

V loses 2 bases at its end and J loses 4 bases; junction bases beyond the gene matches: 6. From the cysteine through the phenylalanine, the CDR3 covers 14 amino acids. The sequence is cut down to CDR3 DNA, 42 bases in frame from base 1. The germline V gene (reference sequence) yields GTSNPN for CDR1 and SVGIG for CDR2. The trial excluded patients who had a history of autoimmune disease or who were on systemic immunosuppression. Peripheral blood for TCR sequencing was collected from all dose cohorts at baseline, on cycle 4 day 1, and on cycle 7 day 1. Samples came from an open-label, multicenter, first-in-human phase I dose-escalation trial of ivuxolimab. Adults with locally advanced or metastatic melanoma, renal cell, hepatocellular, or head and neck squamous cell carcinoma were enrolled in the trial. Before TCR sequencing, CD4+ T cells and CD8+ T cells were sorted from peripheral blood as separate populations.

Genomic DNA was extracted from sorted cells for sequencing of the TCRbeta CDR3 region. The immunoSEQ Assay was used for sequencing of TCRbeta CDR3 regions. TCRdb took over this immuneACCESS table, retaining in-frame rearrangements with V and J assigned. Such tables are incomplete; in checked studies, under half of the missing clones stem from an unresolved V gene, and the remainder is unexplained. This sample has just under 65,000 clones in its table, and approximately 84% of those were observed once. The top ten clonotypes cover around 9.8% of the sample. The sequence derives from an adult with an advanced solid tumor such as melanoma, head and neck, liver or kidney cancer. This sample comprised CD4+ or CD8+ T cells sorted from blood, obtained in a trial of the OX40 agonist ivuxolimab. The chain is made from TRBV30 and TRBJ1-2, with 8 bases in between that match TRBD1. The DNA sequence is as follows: TGTGCCTGGAGTTTATCAGGGGGCGGCTATGGCTACACCTTC. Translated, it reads CAWSLSGGGYGYTF. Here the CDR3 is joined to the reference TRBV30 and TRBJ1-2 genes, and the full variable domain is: SQTIHQWPATLVQPVGSPLSLECTVEGTSNPNLYWYRQAAGRGLQLLFYSVGIGQISSEVPQNLSASRPQDRQFILSSKKLLLSDSGFYLCAWSLSGGGYGYTFGSGTRLTVV.